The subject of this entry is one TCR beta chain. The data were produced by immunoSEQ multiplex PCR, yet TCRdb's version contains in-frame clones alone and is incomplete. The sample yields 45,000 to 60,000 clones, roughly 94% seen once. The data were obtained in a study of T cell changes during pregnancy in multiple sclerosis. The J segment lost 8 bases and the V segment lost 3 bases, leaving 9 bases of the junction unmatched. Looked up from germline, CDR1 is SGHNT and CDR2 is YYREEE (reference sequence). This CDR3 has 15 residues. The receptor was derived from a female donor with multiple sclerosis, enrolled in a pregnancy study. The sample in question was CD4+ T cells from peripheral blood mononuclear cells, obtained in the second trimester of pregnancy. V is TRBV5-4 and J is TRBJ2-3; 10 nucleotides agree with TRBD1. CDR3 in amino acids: CASSSGQGRLGTQYF. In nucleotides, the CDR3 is TGTGCCAGCAGCTCGGGACAGGGGAGACTTGGTACGCAGTATTTT.